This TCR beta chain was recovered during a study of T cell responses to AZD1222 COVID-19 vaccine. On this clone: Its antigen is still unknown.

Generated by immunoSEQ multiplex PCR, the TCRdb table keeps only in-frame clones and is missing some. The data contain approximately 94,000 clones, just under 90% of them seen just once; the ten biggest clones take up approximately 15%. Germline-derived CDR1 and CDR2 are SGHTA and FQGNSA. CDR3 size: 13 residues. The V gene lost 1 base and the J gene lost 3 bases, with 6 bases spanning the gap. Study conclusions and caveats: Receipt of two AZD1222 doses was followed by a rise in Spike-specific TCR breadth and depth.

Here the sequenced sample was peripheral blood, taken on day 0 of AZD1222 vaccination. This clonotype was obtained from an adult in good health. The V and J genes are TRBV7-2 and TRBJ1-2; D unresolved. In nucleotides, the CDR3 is TGTGCCAGCAGCTTAGTCGGCGACTATGGCTACACCTTC. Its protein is CASSLVGDYGYTF.